This passage covers 19 T cell receptor beta chains from one sample sequenced in a study of radiation and T cells in renal cell carcinoma. Here immunoSEQ multiplex PCR was the method, and the copy in TCRdb shows in-frame clones only, minus some. The sample shows 100,000 to 150,000 clones, approximately 82% of them seen only once. Time point here: baseline pretreatment blood. Regarding treatment: 15 Gy SBRT to primary tumor, nephrectomy 4 weeks later. Source: blood, taken from a patient whose treatment included radiotherapy and nephrectomy. All receptors come from a woman aged 55-70 years with renal cell carcinoma.

This sequence joins TRBV27 and TRBJ2-5; D ambiguous. The germline CDR1 and CDR2 sequences are MNHEY and SMNVEV (reference sequence). The germline V and J ends were trimmed by 6 bases and 4 bases, with 12 bases remaining between them. The CDR3 has 13 amino acids. CDR3 in DNA: TGTGCCAGCAGCCAAAGAGCAGGAGAGACCCAGTACTTC. As protein: CASSQRAGETQYF.

The V gene is TRBV11-2, the J gene TRBJ1-6; D remains unclear. The germline V gene has CDR1 SGHAT and CDR2 FQNNGV. V was trimmed by 6 bases and J by 2 bases, leaving 11 bases between them. The CDR3 has 15 residues. CDR3 loop: CASSASQPYNSPLHF. The DNA of the CDR3 is TGTGCCAGCAGTGCTTCCCAACCCTATAATTCACCCCTCCACTTT.

This clone was picked up many times. The chain joins TRBV5-6 to TRBJ1-1; 12 bases align to TRBD1. Germline loops: CDR1 SGHDT, CDR2 YYEEEE. The CDR3 has 16 residues. Unmatched junction bases numbered 9, after V lost 3 bases and J lost 6 bases. The CDR3 bases are TGTGCCAGCAGCTGGGGACAGGGGGCGAGGGGCGCTGAAGCTTTCTTT. As protein: CASSWGQGARGAEAFF.

This chain connects TRBV30 to TRBJ2-3, with TRBD2 identical over 11 bases. This CDR3 spans 17 amino acids. J lost 5 bases, V lost 2 bases, and 12 bases had no gene match. Germline-derived CDR1 and CDR2 are GTSNPN and SVGIG (reference sequence). This chain's CDR3 is CAWSPVWLAGGGDTQYF. In DNA form, the CDR3 reads TGTGCCTGGAGTCCGGTGTGGCTAGCGGGAGGAGGAGATACGCAGTATTTT.

CDR3 DNA sequence: TGTGCTAGTGGTCCCGAGGGCACTGAAGCTTTCTTT. Amino acid sequence: CASGPEGTEAFF. The chain carries TRBV12-5 and TRBJ1-1; D is unresolved. The V end was cut by 5 bases, the J end by 4 bases, with 8 bases between. CDR3 length equals 12 residues. The germline V gene encodes CDR1 LGHNT and CDR2 FRNRAP.

The chain links TRBV5-6 to TRBJ2-7; 12 bases map to TRBD1. V lost 3 bases and J lost 7; bases outside the gene matches: 8. The CDR3 extends over 15 amino acids. The germline V gene encodes CDR1 SGHDT and CDR2 YYEEEE. The CDR3 protein is CASSSFGTGGAEQYF. DNA of the CDR3: TGTGCCAGCAGCTCGTTCGGGACAGGGGGCGCAGAGCAGTACTTC.

The chain employs TRBV28 and TRBJ1-5, with 7 bases matching TRBD1. This CDR3 is 14 amino acids long. Germline V gene lookup returns CDR1 MDHEN and CDR2 SYDVKM. Trimming took 7 bases from V and 6 from J; bases not matched to a gene: 9. The chain's CDR3 is CASTGTAMGQPQHF. The CDR3 DNA follows: TGTGCCAGCACCGGGACAGCTATGGGTCAGCCCCAGCATTTT.

The genes are TRBV7-8 and TRBJ1-1; D not certain. CDR3 length equals 13 residues. V lost 7 bases and J lost 2, with 11 bases in between. Germline V gene sequence: CDR1 SGHVS, CDR2 FQNEAQ. As DNA, the CDR3 is TGTGCCAGCACGCCCGGGGTCAACACTGAAGCTTTCTTT. It codes for CASTPGVNTEAFF.

V is TRBV10-3 and J is TRBJ1-3; D is unclear. The CDR3 runs to 15 residues. V shed 7 bases and J shed 0 bases, with 13 bases lying between them. The germline V gene encodes CDR1 ENHRY and CDR2 SYGVKD. This CDR3 reads CAITNGPSSGNTIYF. CDR3 DNA: TGTGCCATCACAAACGGACCGAGCTCTGGAAACACCATATATTTT.

This sequence joins TRBV30 and TRBJ2-2, with 8 bases aligning to TRBD1. The V segment lost 3 bases and the J segment 8 bases; nucleotides outside the gene matches: 5. The germline gives CDR1 GTSNPN, CDR2 SVGIG (reference sequence). The CDR3 is made up of 13 amino acids. The CDR3 spells CAWSADRGGELFF. As DNA, the CDR3 is TGTGCCTGGAGCGCAGACAGGGGAGGGGAGCTGTTTTTT.

This chain uses TRBV6-1 with TRBJ1-5; D unclear. The germline V gene has CDR1 MNHNS and CDR2 SASEGT. V lost 6 bases, J lost 5 bases, and 11 bases lay in between. The CDR3 length is 13 residues. The DNA of the CDR3 is TGTGCCAGCAGCGTCTTATTCGATCAGCCCCAGCATTTT. This translates into CASSVLFDQPQHF.

The chain couples TRBV5-4 to TRBJ2-3, with D tentatively TRBD2 (6 bases). Trimming shortened V by 3 bases and J by 5 bases, and 7 bases separated the two germline ends. CDR1 is SGHNT and CDR2 is YYREEE in the germline V gene (reference sequence). The CDR3 runs 12 residues. CDR3 sequence: CASSSEGDTQYF. DNA of the CDR3: TGTGCCAGCAGCTCGGAGGGAGATACGCAGTATTTT.

The chain carries TRBV19 and TRBJ2-2; D remains unclear. Germline-derived CDR1 and CDR2 are LNHDA and SQIVND (reference sequence). The CDR3 contains 13 residues. The germline V and J ends were trimmed by 6 bases and 1 base, with 6 bases remaining between them. The CDR3 region is CASRSQNTGELFF. The CDR3 coding sequence is TGTGCCAGTAGGTCCCAGAACACCGGGGAGCTGTTTTTT.

The chain couples TRBV28 to TRBJ1-2, with D hard to call. This CDR3 region has 13 residues. CDR1 is MDHEN and CDR2 is SYDVKM in the germline V gene. Trimming removed 2 bases from V and 5 bases from J, with 9 bases in between. CDR3 in amino acids: CASSLRVGYGYTF. The CDR3 nucleotides read TGTGCCAGCAGTTTACGGGTGGGGTATGGCTACACCTTC.

The chain is built from TRBV27 and TRBJ2-2; either TRBD1 or TRBD2 may fit D (5 bases each). The germline gives CDR1 MNHEY, CDR2 SMNVEV (reference sequence). This CDR3 comprises 16 residues. The ends were cut back, 6 bases at V and 1 base at J, with 15 bases in the middle. The CDR3: CASSPTGTVNTGELFF. Written as DNA, the CDR3 is TGTGCCAGCAGCCCGACCGGGACGGTGAACACCGGGGAGCTGTTTTTT.

The rearrangement links TRBV5-1 to TRBJ2-7; D is unclear. Trimming pared 4 bases from V and 0 bases from J, leaving 11 bases between. The CDR3 is 14 amino acids. Germline V CDR1 and CDR2: SGHRS, YFSETQ. The CDR3 nucleotides read TGCGCCAGCAGCCAGACGACGAGCTCCTACGAGCAGTACTTC. Its translation is CASSQTTSSYEQYF.

The chain couples TRBV9 to TRBJ1-2; no definite D call. Trimming cost V 6 bases and J 8 bases, with 23 bases left between them. The CDR3 runs to 15 residues. CDR1 and CDR2 (germline): SGDLS, YYNGEE. The CDR3 coding sequence is TGTGCCAGCACTCTCTCGGACGTGGAGGCGGGGGGCTACACCTTC. Its protein is CASTLSDVEAGGYTF.

The rearrangement joins TRBV19 to TRBJ1-3; no definite D call. The CDR3 loop spans 14 amino acids. Germline V gene data show CDR1 as LNHDA and CDR2 as SQIVND (reference sequence). The V and J ends lost 10 bases and 0 bases respectively, with 13 bases between them. The CDR3 reads CATNGPNSGNTIYF. As DNA, the CDR3 is TGTGCCACCAACGGACCGAACTCTGGAAACACCATATATTTT.

The chain combines TRBV5-4 with TRBJ2-3; D remains ambiguous. The germline gives CDR1 SGHNT, CDR2 YYREEE (reference sequence). Trimming removed 0 bases from V and 2 bases from J, with 10 bases in between. The CDR3 has 15 amino acids. CDR3 nucleotide sequence: TGTGCCAGCAGCTTGGATCTGGGTCCCACAGATACGCAGTATTTT. This sequence encodes CASSLDLGPTDTQYF.